This TCR beta chain appears in the sequencing data of a study of T cells in narcolepsy. Study details: Healthy controls were enrolled alongside patients with narcolepsy type 1 or type 2. Study findings and constraints: Autoreactive HCRT-specific and TRIB2-specific clonotypes were marked in same-patient CSF-versus-blood CD4+ comparisons. In some patient and control memory CD4+ samples, autoreactive clones were absent.

Concerning this clone: What it binds is unknown.

Profiling relied on immunoSEQ multiplex PCR, and the TCRdb table lists in-frame clones only, not all of them. The sample has 24,000 or so clones, roughly four fifths seen once. The clonotype comes from a human donor with narcolepsy. Sequencing input: CD45RA- memory CD4+ T cells from PBMCs.

The CDR3 reads CASSLEDTQYF. The DNA for the CDR3 is TGCGCCAGCAGCTTGGAAGATACGCAGTATTTT. The rearrangement joins TRBV5-1 to TRBJ2-3, with D hard to call. Trimming stripped 0 bases from V and 5 bases from J, with 1 base between. This CDR3 is 11 amino acids long. The V gene's germline CDR1 is SGHRS and CDR2 YFSETQ.